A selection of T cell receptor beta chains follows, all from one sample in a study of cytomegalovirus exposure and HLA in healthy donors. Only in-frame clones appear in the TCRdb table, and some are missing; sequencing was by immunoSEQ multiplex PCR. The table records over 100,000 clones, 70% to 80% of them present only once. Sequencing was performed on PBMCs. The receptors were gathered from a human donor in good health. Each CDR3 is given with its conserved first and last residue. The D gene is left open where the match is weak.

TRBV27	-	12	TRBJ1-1	CASSAGGADAFF
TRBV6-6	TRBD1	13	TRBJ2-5	CASSRGQKETQYF
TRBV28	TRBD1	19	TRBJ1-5	CASSLWYGGQGILNQPQHF
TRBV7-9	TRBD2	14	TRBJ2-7	CASTSSSGGYEQYF
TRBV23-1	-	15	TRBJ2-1	CASSQGEVPYNEQFF
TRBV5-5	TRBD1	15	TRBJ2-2	CASSLVTGGIGELFF
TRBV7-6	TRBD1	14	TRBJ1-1	CASSLRQGNTEAFF
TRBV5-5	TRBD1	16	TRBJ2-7	CASSSATGAGRSEQYF
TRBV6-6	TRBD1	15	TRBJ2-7	CASSPRQGDTYEQYF
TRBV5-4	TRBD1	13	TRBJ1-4	CASSLQGGEKLFF
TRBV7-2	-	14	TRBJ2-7	CASSFSEGNYEQYF
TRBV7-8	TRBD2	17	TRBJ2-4	CASSLGQREASKNIQYF
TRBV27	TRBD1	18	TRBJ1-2	CASSSPTGAGRTSYGYTF
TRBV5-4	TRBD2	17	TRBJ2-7	CASSLVRGERGGREQYF
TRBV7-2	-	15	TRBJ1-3	CASSLYRPPANTIYF
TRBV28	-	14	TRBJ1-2	CASSVNGRVDGYTF
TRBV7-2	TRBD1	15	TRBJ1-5	CASSLWGQGDQPQHF
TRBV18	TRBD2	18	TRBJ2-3	CASSPGLAEGPILDTQYF
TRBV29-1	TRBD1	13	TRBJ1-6	CSVETGDNSPLHF
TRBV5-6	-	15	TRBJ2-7	CASSFRGALTYEQYF
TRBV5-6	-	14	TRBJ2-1	CASFGRGANNEQFF
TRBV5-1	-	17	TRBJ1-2	CASSPTGPGQPVGGYTF
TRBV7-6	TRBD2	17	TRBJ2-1	CASSLAGLAGGVNEQFF
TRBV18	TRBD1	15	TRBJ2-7	CASSPGGQGAYEQYF
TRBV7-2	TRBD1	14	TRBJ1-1	CASSFQGAGTEAFF
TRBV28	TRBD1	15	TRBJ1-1	CASSSSGTGRSEAFF
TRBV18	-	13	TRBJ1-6	CASSPGLESPLHF
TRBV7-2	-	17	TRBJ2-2	CASRVGAGRGDTGELFF
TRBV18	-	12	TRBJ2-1	CASSPEEDFLFF
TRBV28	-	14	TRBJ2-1	CASTERRAGNEQFF
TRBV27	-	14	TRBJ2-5	CASSSLGFQETQYF
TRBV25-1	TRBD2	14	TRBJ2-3	CASRGSPRGDTQYF
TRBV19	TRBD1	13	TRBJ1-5	CASSVDRDQPQHF
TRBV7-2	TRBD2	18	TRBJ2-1	CASSRPTSGRRSYNEQFF
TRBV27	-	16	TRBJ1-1	CASSLYLGGVNTEAFF
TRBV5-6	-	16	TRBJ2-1	CASSNRQYRESNEQFF
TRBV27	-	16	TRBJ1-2	CASSPRRRGPNYGYTF